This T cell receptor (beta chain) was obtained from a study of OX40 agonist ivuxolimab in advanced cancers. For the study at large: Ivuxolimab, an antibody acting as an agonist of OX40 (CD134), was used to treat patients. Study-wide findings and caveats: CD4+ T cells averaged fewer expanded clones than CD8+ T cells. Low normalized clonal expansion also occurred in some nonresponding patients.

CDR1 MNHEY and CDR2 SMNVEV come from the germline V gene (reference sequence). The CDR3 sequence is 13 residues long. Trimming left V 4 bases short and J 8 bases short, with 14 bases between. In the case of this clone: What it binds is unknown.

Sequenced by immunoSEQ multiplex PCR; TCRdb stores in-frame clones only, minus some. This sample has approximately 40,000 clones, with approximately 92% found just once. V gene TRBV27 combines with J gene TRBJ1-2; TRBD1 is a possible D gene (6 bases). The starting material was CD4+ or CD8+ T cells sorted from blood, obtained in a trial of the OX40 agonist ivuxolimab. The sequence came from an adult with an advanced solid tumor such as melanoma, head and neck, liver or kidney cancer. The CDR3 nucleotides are TGTGCCAGCAGTTCCAGGGGCCTCGACGGCTACACCTTC. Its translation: CASSSRGLDGYTF.